This paragraph reports one TCR beta chain. Assay used: immunoSEQ multiplex PCR; TCRdb lists only in-frame clones, some missing. Of under 95,000 clones listed, less than 95% were seen once; the top ten hold under 0.3%. The sample is drawn from a study of technical replicates of blood from a handful of donors. Germline lookup yields CDR1 MDHEN and CDR2 SYDVKM. The CDR3 contains 15 residues. Losses at the gene ends were 5 bases for V and 5 bases for J; bases not matched to a gene: 9. This sequence originates from a human donor in good health. The rearrangement links TRBV28 to TRBJ2-7; 10 bases agree with TRBD1. The sequenced sample was T cells isolated from PBMCs. The CDR3 loop reads CASSNPGQGSNEQYF. CDR3 nucleotide sequence: TGTGCCAGCAGTAACCCGGGACAGGGGAGTAACGAGCAGTACTTC.